The source of this T cell receptor (beta chain) is a study of shared clonotypes between healthy human individuals. Regarding the study as a whole: Few donors restricted represented genetic and exposure-history diversity.

A few counts support this clone. Its target is unknown. This table comes from immunoSEQ multiplex PCR, and its TCRdb copy is limited to in-frame clones, with some not included. The table lists some 2.4 million clones, approximately 93% of them singletons. CDR1 MNHEY and CDR2 SMNVEV come from the germline V gene (reference sequence). The V end was cut by 8 bases, the J end by 0 bases, with 11 bases between. The CDR3 runs to 13 residues. The TCR comes from a man aged 18 to 30 in good health. Some clones in this sample may be carry-over from other donors' samples. The V and J genes are TRBV27 and TRBJ2-7; D is possibly TRBD2 (5 bases). Input material: naive CD4+ T cells from PBMCs. Stated subset: CD45RA+ positively selected. As DNA, the CDR3 is TGTGCCAGCGGAGGTGGCCTCTCCTACGAGCAGTACTTC. Residues: CASGGGLSYEQYF.